This T cell receptor (beta chain) was documented in a study of T cell repertoires in cytomegalovirus infection. Study-wide background: CMV epitopes used comprised recently identified HLA-C-restricted ones and well-studied HLA-B-restricted ones.

Each CDR3 protein is one row after TCRdb ran MiXCR on the reads. This sample carries about 340,000 distinct CDR3 sequences, roughly 29% of them seen once, and the ten largest clones take around 20%. Findings of the study overall: Cumulative public TCR beta family frequency identified carriers of CMV plus the relevant HLA.

This clonotype was recorded many times. As yet, its antigen is unknown. This specimen consisted of cultured PBMCs, obtained from culture after CMV antigen stimulation. This receptor was obtained from a human donor in good health (CMV status not recorded). Some clones in this sample may be carry-over from other donors' samples.

The CDR3 nucleotides read TGTGCCGGGCGACAGGGTATTAATTCACCCCTCCACTTT. It yields the protein CAGRQGINSPLHF. The chain combines TRBV12-3 or TRBV12-4 with TRBJ1-6; TRBD1 aligns across 7 bases. V shed 11 bases, J shed 6 bases, and the junction held 7 bases outside the gene matches. This CDR3 is 13 amino acids long.